This T cell receptor beta chain was profiled in a study of blood T cells in healthy people across ages. This CDR3 has 16 amino acids. Germline loops: CDR1 SGHVS, CDR2 FQNEAQ. The trim removed 4 bases at V and 3 bases at J, leaving 8 bases unmatched. Caucasian individuals from Russia who were healthy and aged roughly 6 to 100 acted as donors. With respect to this clonotype: Its cognate antigen is unknown.

The study's findings and limits: The study found TCR beta diversity correlated strongly with naive T cell percentage. Age advanced and TCR beta diversity per million T cells fell, roughly linearly. Greater diversity and more naive CD4+ cells were seen in long-lived donors than in aged donors.

A second PCR of roughly 7 to 11 cycles used a sample-barcoded 5' primer and a J-beta primer mix. TCRdb reanalysed the 5' RACE reads using MiXCR and keeps one entry per CDR3 protein. The sample includes 1.5 million to 2 million distinct CDR3 sequences, about 28% of them seen just once. Specimen: blood. The receptor was isolated from a woman in her twenties or thirties in good health. This sequence joins TRBV7-8 and TRBJ2-3; 9 bases match TRBD2. The CDR3 bases are TGTGCCAGCAGCTCCAGAGGGACTAGCCCGACAGATACGCAGTATTTT. The encoded protein is CASSSRGTSPTDTQYF.